This T cell receptor beta chain was observed in a study of blood T cell repertoires in COVID-19. For the study at large: COVID-19 samples collected from the United States, Italy and Spain covered acute and convalescent phases. PBMCs, B-cell-depleted T cells, or T cells were the source of the cDNA or gDNA that made up the material.

The germline V gene encodes CDR1 SNHLY and CDR2 FYNNEI. The CDR3 totals 14 residues. V was cut by 5 bases and J by 1 base, with 11 bases left in between. Points on this clone: Other DNA sequences in the same sample also yield this CDR3.

Per the authors' pipeline: Reference gene primer amplification gave nucleated cell count estimates. Sequencing was performed with immunoSEQ multiplex PCR; in TCRdb, only in-frame clones are kept and a portion is missing. V, J and clone size reflect that table, while D and trimming were determined from the DNA. Counted here are hundreds of thousands of clones, about 80% occurring once; the ten biggest clones make up roughly 9.6%. The chain employs TRBV2 and TRBJ1-1; weak D call: TRBD1 (6 bases). Specimen: peripheral blood. The clonotype was recovered from a woman older than 75 with acute or convalescent COVID-19. The CDR3: CASSYSGANTEAFF. The CDR3 nucleotides read TGTGCCAGCAGTTACTCAGGGGCGAACACTGAAGCTTTCTTT.